The 18 T cell receptor beta chains given below trace back to one sample, sequenced in a study of CD8 T cells in Susac syndrome. Random hexamers primed reverse transcription of about 0.5 to 1 ug RNA. A single record per CDR3 protein comes from TCRdb applying MiXCR to the immunoSEQ multiplex PCR reads. The profile shows around 130,000 distinct CDR3 sequences, under 96% of them singletons. Input material: CD4+ T cells from PBMCs. These receptors originate from a human donor with Susac syndrome.

The V gene is TRBV12-3 or TRBV12-4, the J gene TRBJ1-2, with unresolved D. The CDR3 contains 13 residues. V was trimmed by 3 bases and J by 5 bases, leaving 10 bases between them. The CDR3: CASSLVQSYGYTF. CDR3 sequence (DNA): TGTGCCAGCAGTTTGGTACAGTCTTATGGCTACACCTTC.

The CDR3 DNA follows: TGTGCCAGCAGCTTAGGGACTAGCGGGACTCACGAGCAGTACTTC. Translation: CASSLGTSGTHEQYF. V usage is TRBV7-9 and J usage is TRBJ2-7; 12 bases line up with TRBD2. J gave up 5 bases and V 1 base, and 3 bases lay outside the gene matches. CDR3 length: 15 amino acids. CDR1 and CDR2 from the germline V gene are SEHNR and FQNEAQ (reference sequence).

This chain connects TRBV9 to TRBJ2-2, with TRBD2 as a possible D gene (5 bases). Germline loops: CDR1 SGDLS, CDR2 YYNGEE. The CDR3 is made up of 15 amino acids. Trimming stripped 3 bases from V and 2 bases from J, with 11 bases between. In nucleotides, the CDR3 is TGTGCCAGCAGCGACCGGAGCGGTAACACCGGGGAGCTGTTTTTT. It translates to CASSDRSGNTGELFF.

This clonotype occurred once. The chain is built from TRBV15 and TRBJ2-1; D not resolved. The CDR3 has 13 amino acids. Trimming removed 7 bases at V and 9 bases at J, with 16 bases between. Germline V gives CDR1 LNHNV, CDR2 YYDKDF (reference sequence). CDR3 nucleotides: TGTGCCACCACGTTAGCAGGTCCGCGTGAGCAGTTCTTC. This sequence encodes CATTLAGPREQFF.

Only one count was recorded for this clonotype. J is TRBJ2-3 and V is TRBV29-1, with 9 bases lining up with TRBD2. J was trimmed by 3 bases and V by 8 bases; bases with no gene match: 6. This CDR3 region has 13 residues. CDR1 is SQVTM, CDR2 ANQGSEA, per germline. CDR3 region: CSLGTSMTDTQYF. For the CDR3, the DNA is TGCAGCCTGGGGACTAGCATGACAGATACGCAGTATTTT.

This chain links TRBV20-1 with TRBJ2-5; 12 nucleotides match TRBD2. Germline V gene lookup returns CDR1 DFQATT and CDR2 SNEGSKA (reference sequence). This CDR3 is built from 14 residues. With 3 bases clipped from V and 4 bases from J, the junction kept 3 bases outside the gene matches. The CDR3 DNA sequence: TGCAGTGCTAGTAGACTAGCGGGAGTAGAGACCCAGTACTTC. Its protein product is CSASRLAGVETQYF.

The chain links TRBV15 to TRBJ1-2, with D possibly being TRBD1 (6 bases). There are 15 residues in the CDR3. Trimming pared 5 bases from V and 7 bases from J, leaving 20 bases between. Germline CDR1 reads LNHNV; CDR2 reads YYDKDF (reference sequence). CDR3 nucleotides: TGTGCCACCAGCTCTTTTGGACAGACCTTAGTTGGCTACACCTTC. It is translated as CATSSFGQTLVGYTF.

The J gene is TRBJ2-7, the V gene TRBV4-2, with 7 nucleotides matching TRBD2. The V gene end was trimmed by 4 bases and the J gene end by 1 base; junction bases not matched to a gene: 10. This CDR3 has 16 residues. The germline gives CDR1 LGHNA, CDR2 YNFKEQ. The CDR3 sequence is CASSPGQGGSSYEQYF. The CDR3 nucleotides are TGTGCCAGCAGCCCCGGTCAGGGCGGGAGTTCCTACGAGCAGTACTTC.

This clonotype has just one count. The V call is TRBV29-1, the J call TRBJ2-5; tentative D call: TRBD2 (6 bases). The CDR3 runs to 13 residues. The V gene lost 5 bases and the J gene lost 5 bases, with 15 bases spanning the gap. Germline CDR1 and CDR2: SQVTM and ANQGSEA. The CDR3 spells CSVSWEVRETQYF. CDR3 DNA sequence: TGCAGCGTTTCGTGGGAGGTGCGGGAGACCCAGTACTTC.

This clonotype was counted once. The chain combines TRBV27 with TRBJ2-7, with D tentatively TRBD2 (6 bases). The CDR3 covers 15 residues. Germline V gene data show CDR1 as MNHEY and CDR2 as SMNVEV (reference sequence). Trimming stripped 4 bases from V and 0 bases from J, with 13 bases between. Here the CDR3 DNA reads TGTGCCAGCAGTTCCCCTCCGGGACTCTCCTACGAGCAGTACTTC. Its translation is CASSSPPGLSYEQYF.

The chain has TRBV19 and TRBJ2-7; tentatively, D is TRBD1 (6 bases). This CDR3 comprises 13 residues. Germline V lookup: CDR1 LNHDA, CDR2 SQIVND (reference sequence). The V end lost 5 bases, the J end lost 2 bases, and 10 bases lay between the germline ends. The CDR3 DNA is TGTGCCAGTAGTCCTCGGACAGCCTACGAGCAGTACTTC. Amino acids: CASSPRTAYEQYF.

This clonotype was seen just once. One junction end does not reproduce the germline sequence, and a read error may be involved. This rearrangement joins TRBV7-7 to TRBJ2-5; 7 nucleotides line up with TRBD1. Germline values: CDR1 SSHAT, CDR2 FNYEAQ (reference sequence). CDR3 length: 13 residues. This CDR3 reads CASSQQGWETQYF. The CDR3 DNA reads TGTGCTAGCAGCCAACAGGGGTGGGAGACCCAGTACTTC.

A few counts support this clonotype. The CDR3: CASSLGWETQYF. CDR3 nucleotides: TGTGCCAGCAGTCTCGGCTGGGAGACCCAGTACTTC. This sequence joins TRBV28 and TRBJ2-5; D is unclear. CDR3 length equals 12 residues. Deletions cut 5 bases from V and 5 bases from J, with 9 bases between. Germline values: CDR1 MDHEN, CDR2 SYDVKM.

V usage is TRBV28 and J usage is TRBJ2-1; 7 nucleotides line up with TRBD2. V dropped 7 bases and J dropped 3; count of bases not matched to a gene: 6. This CDR3 region has 14 residues. The V gene's germline CDR1 is MDHEN and CDR2 SYDVKM. The CDR3 loop is CASTKRGLYNEQFF. The CDR3 nucleotides read TGTGCCAGCACCAAGCGGGGTCTCTACAATGAGCAGTTCTTC.

The V gene is TRBV6-5, the J gene TRBJ1-1; 8 bases align to TRBD1. Losses at the gene ends were 2 bases for V and 3 bases for J; bases not matched to a gene: 5. This CDR3 has 15 amino acids. Germline CDR1 MNHEY, CDR2 SVGAGI. The CDR3 DNA sequence: TGTGCCAGCAGTTACACCCCGACAGGGGACACTGAAGCTTTCTTT. Amino acids: CASSYTPTGDTEAFF.

The gene calls are TRBV5-1 and TRBJ2-3, with D unresolved. The ends were cut back, 3 bases at V and 5 bases at J, with 4 bases in the middle. CDR1 is SGHRS, CDR2 YFSETQ, per germline. The CDR3 is 11 amino acids. For the CDR3, the DNA is TGCGCCAGCAGCTCGGTAGATACGCAGTATTTT. As protein: CASSSVDTQYF.

J is TRBJ1-1 and V is TRBV18; D is unclear. Germline V gene lookup returns CDR1 KGHSH and CDR2 LQKENI. This CDR3 is 13 amino acids long. Trimming shortened V by 1 base and J by 0 bases, and 3 bases separated the two germline ends. The CDR3 protein is CASSPLMNTEAFF. In nucleotides, the CDR3 is TGTGCCAGCTCACCACTCATGAACACTGAAGCTTTCTTT. Full variable domain (outside the CDR3, taken from reference TRBV18 and TRBJ1-1): NAGVMQNPRHLVRRRGQEARLRCSPMKGHSHVYWYRQLPEEGLKFMVYLQKENIIDESGMPKERFSAEFPKEGPSILRIQQVVRGDSAAYFCASSPLMNTEAFFGQGTRLTVV.

The chain links TRBV15 to TRBJ2-5, with a weak D call TRBD2 (6 bases). The CDR3 consists of 15 residues. CDR1 and CDR2 from the germline V gene are LNHNV and YYDKDF (reference sequence). Trimming shortened V by 0 bases and J by 5 bases, and 13 bases separated the two germline ends. In DNA form, the CDR3 reads TGTGCCACCAGCAGAGAGGGGGGACTCTGGGAGACCCAGTACTTC. This translates into CATSREGGLWETQYF. Drawing the rest from reference TRBV15 and TRBJ2-5, the complete variable domain is DAMVIQNPRYQVTQFGKPVTLSCSQTLNHNVMYWYQQKSSQAPKLLFHYYDKDFNNEADTPDNFQSRRPNTSFCFLDIRSPGLGDTAMYLCATSREGGLWETQYFGPGTRLLVL.